A selection of T cell receptor beta chains follows, all from one sample in a study of PD-L1 blockade in urothelial cancer. Libraries were prepared by immunoSEQ multiplex PCR; TCRdb keeps only in-frame clonotypes and omits some of them. Counted here are about 120,000 clones, about 84% occurring once; the ten biggest clones make up approximately 2.4%. Sequenced here: PBMCs, sampled around atezolizumab (anti-PD-L1) treatment. The source of these receptors is a man aged 45-65 years with urothelial cancer. Both conserved end residues are part of each CDR3. D genes are given only for firm matches. For some rows the clone size is stated as once, few or many, or as a class when expanded; others skip it.

>.|.|TRBJ2-7|TRBV4-2
TGTGCCAGCAGCCAAGGGGGCAGGGGCTACGAGCAGTACTTC
CASSQGGRGYEQYF
>.|.|TRBJ2-7|TRBV5-4
TGTGCCAGCAGCTTGGAGCGGGCCCCCTACGAGCAGTACTTC
CASSLERAPYEQYF
>.|TRBD2|TRBJ2-3|TRBV7-2
TGTGCCAGCAGCCCGGGACTAGGTCTCACAGATACGCAGTATTTT
CASSPGLGLTDTQYF
>.|TRBD1|TRBJ2-1|TRBV7-2
TGTGCCAGCAGCGCGTCAGGGGGTGTGGGATACAATGAGCAGTTCTTC
CASSASGGVGYNEQFF
>many|TRBD1|TRBJ1-5|TRBV30
TGTGCCTGGAGCAGGGACAGGAATCAGCCCCAGCATTTT
CAWSRDRNQPQHF
>.|TRBD1|TRBJ1-1|TRBV4-1
TGCGCCAGCAAAAAATTTGGGGACAGGGAGTCTGAAGCTTTCTTT
CASKKFGDRESEAFF
>.|.|TRBJ2-1|TRBV27
TGTGCCAGCAGTTTCGCCCCAGGGGTCGAGCAGTTCTTC
CASSFAPGVEQFF
>.|TRBD2|TRBJ2-1|TRBV2
TGTGCCAGCAGTGAGATTCCGGGACGGAGCGGGGAGATAGCGCAGTTCTTC
CASSEIPGRSGEIAQFF
>.|TRBD2|TRBJ2-2|TRBV6-5
TGTGCCAGCAGTTACTCACGCGGGAGTAGGGGCGGGGAGCTGTTTTTT
CASSYSRGSRGGELFF
>.|TRBD1|TRBJ2-7|TRBV28
TGTGCCAGCAGTCCTGGACAGGGGTTCAACGAGCAGTACTTC
CASSPGQGFNEQYF
>few|.|TRBJ1-1|TRBV6-5
TGTGCCAGCAGTGAATCGACTGGAGAAGCTTTCTTT
CASSESTGEAFF
>once|.|TRBJ2-4|TRBV11-2
TGTGCCAGCAGCTTAGACAGGGCTGACATTCAGTACTTC
CASSLDRADIQYF
>.|TRBD2|TRBJ2-4|TRBV5-4
TGTGCCAGCAGCCAAGACCGACTAGCGGGAGGTCAGTACTTC
CASSQDRLAGGQYF
>.|TRBD1|TRBJ1-5|TRBV5-8
TGTGCCAGCAATCCCGGACAGGGACTAAAAAATCAGCCCCAGCATTTT
CASNPGQGLKNQPQHF
>.|.|TRBJ2-6|TRBV2
TGTGCCAGCAGTGAACAGGTCCTTAGCTCTGGGGCCAACGTCCTGACTTTC
CASSEQVLSSGANVLTF
>.|.|TRBJ1-6|TRBV27
TGTGCCACCACGACAGGTCACCTTTCACCCCTCCACTTT
CATTTGHLSPLHF
>.|.|TRBJ1-1|TRBV12-5
TGTGCTAGTGGTTTGGCTGGGGCTGCCACTGAAGCTTTCTTT
CASGLAGAATEAFF
>once|TRBD2|TRBJ2-2|TRBV2
TGTGCCAGCAGTGGTAGCGGGTCGAACACCGGGGAGCTGTTTTTT
CASSGSGSNTGELFF
>.|TRBD1|TRBJ2-1|TRBV15
TGTGCCACCAGCAGTCACAGGGGTTTTGGTGTTCGGGAAGAGCAGTTCTTC
CATSSHRGFGVREEQFF
>few|.|TRBJ1-1|TRBV5-6
TGTGCCAGCAGCTTGGCAGGGTACACTGAAGCTTTCTTT
CASSLAGYTEAFF
>.|TRBD1|TRBJ2-4|TRBV7-3
TGTGCCAGCAGCTCAGCCCTTTTGACAGGGGCGGCCAAAAACATTCAGTACTTC
CASSSALLTGAAKNIQYF
>.|.|TRBJ2-4|TRBV28
TGTGCCAGCAGACCTCAGGGGAATCGGGGAAACATTCAGTACTTC
CASRPQGNRGNIQYF
>.|TRBD2|TRBJ2-3|TRBV6-5
TGTGCCAGCAGTTTGGGACTACCGTTGGGCACAGATACGCAGTATTTT
CASSLGLPLGTDTQYF
>once|TRBD1|TRBJ2-7|TRBV5-1
TGCGCCAGCAGCTTGGCAGGGACAGGGAACCACGAGCAGTACTTC
CASSLAGTGNHEQYF
>.|TRBD2|TRBJ2-1|TRBV19
TGTGCCAGCCGACTAGCGAACTCCTACAATGAGCAGTTCTTC
CASRLANSYNEQFF
>.|TRBD1|TRBJ1-2|TRBV9
TGTGCCAGCAGCGATGGACAGGGAAATGGCTACACCTTC
CASSDGQGNGYTF
>.|.|TRBJ2-5|TRBV28
TGTGCCAGCAGTTTTCTAGGGGTAGAAACCCAGTACTTC
CASSFLGVETQYF
>.|.|TRBJ2-5|TRBV5-6
TGTGCCAGCAGCCAGTTCGCCCGTGGGCAGGAGACCCAGTACTTC
CASSQFARGQETQYF
>few|.|TRBJ1-2|TRBV5-1
TGCGCCAGCAGCACAGGGCCTAACTATGGCTACACCTTC
CASSTGPNYGYTF
>.|TRBD1|TRBJ2-1|TRBV4-1
TGCGCCAGCAGCCATCCCATAGACAGGGAGATCTACAATGAGCAGTTCTTC
CASSHPIDREIYNEQFF
>.|.|TRBJ2-6|TRBV7-9
TGTGCCAGCAGCTTAACGGGGTCAGGGGCCAACGTCCTGACTTTC
CASSLTGSGANVLTF
>.|TRBD1|TRBJ1-2|TRBV19
TGTGCCAGTAAGGGGGCTGGTGACTATGGCTACACCTTC
CASKGAGDYGYTF
>.|TRBD2|TRBJ2-7|TRBV15
TGTGCCACCAGTGAATTCGGGAGGGCCTACGAGCAGTACTTC
CATSEFGRAYEQYF
>.|TRBD1|TRBJ1-2|TRBV18
TGTGCCAGCTCACCACCGAGCGGACAGGGCTATGGCTACACCTTC
CASSPPSGQGYGYTF
>.|TRBD2|TRBJ2-7|TRBV11-2
TGTGCCAGCAGAAGACTAGCGGGAGGTAGCTCCTACGAGCAGTACTTC
CASRRLAGGSSYEQYF
>once|TRBD1|TRBJ1-3|TRBV11-2
TGTGCCAGCAGCTTAGCTGGGACAGCTGGAAACACCATATATTTT
CASSLAGTAGNTIYF
>.|.|TRBJ1-5|TRBV5-5
TGTGCCAGCAGCTTGAGAGATCAGCCCCAGCATTTT
CASSLRDQPQHF
>.|.|TRBJ2-1|TRBV7-3
TGTGCCAGCAGCGAGGGGGAGAGAGGTAATGAGCAGTTCTTC
CASSEGERGNEQFF
>.|.|TRBJ1-5|TRBV19
TGTGCCAGTAGTCCCCCGCCCCGCGGTCAGCCCCAGCATTTT
CASSPPPRGQPQHF
>few|TRBD1|TRBJ2-1|TRBV7-9
TGTGCCAGCAGCCTGGGACAGGGGTTTTTCAATGAGCAGTTCTTC
CASSLGQGFFNEQFF
>.|TRBD2|TRBJ2-3|TRBV11-2
TGTGCCAGCAGCTTAGGAATCTTAGCGGGAGGAGATACGCAGTATTTT
CASSLGILAGGDTQYF
>.|TRBD1|TRBJ2-1|TRBV5-1
TGCGCCAGCAGCTTGAGACAGGGGGACTACAATGAGCAGTTCTTC
CASSLRQGDYNEQFF
>.|TRBD2|TRBJ2-7|TRBV28
TGTGCCAGCAGGGATAGCGGGAGTAGATACGAGCAGTACTTC
CASRDSGSRYEQYF
>.|.|TRBJ2-5|TRBV18
TGTGCCAGCTCACGGGCTAGCTCCGGACAAGAGACCCAGTACTTC
CASSRASSGQETQYF
>.|.|TRBJ1-2|TRBV6-1
TGTGCCAGCAGTGAAGTGAGAGCTTCTTACTCCTATGGCTACACCTTC
CASSEVRASYSYGYTF
>.|TRBD2|TRBJ2-1|TRBV6-5
TGTGCCAGCAGTTCGCCGGGACTAGCGGGAATCTATGAGCAGTTCTTC
CASSSPGLAGIYEQFF
>.|TRBD1|TRBJ2-7|TRBV28
TGTGCCAGCAGTGACACAGGGGTGGGGACCTACGAGCAGTACTTC
CASSDTGVGTYEQYF
>.|.|TRBJ2-1|TRBV28
TGTGCCAGCAGTTTAATGCCCGAATTACGGGTAATTGAGCAGTTCTTC
CASSLMPELRVIEQFF
>.|.|TRBJ2-4|TRBV30
TGTGCCTGGAGTAGGGGGTCTGGAGCCAAAAACATTCAGTACTTC
CAWSRGSGAKNIQYF
>.|.|TRBJ2-5|TRBV18
TGTGCCAGCTCACCCACTATGGGAGAGACCCAGTACTTC
CASSPTMGETQYF